Listed here are 21 T cell receptor beta chains from one sample, sequenced in a study of blood T cell repertoires in COVID-19. Sequencing was performed with immunoSEQ multiplex PCR; in TCRdb, only in-frame clones are kept and a portion is missing. The table records over 130,000 clones, about 79% of them present only once. Sequenced material: PBMCs or T cells enriched from blood (not recorded which). These receptors originate from a woman aged 45-60 years who had recovered from COVID-19.

J is TRBJ1-1 and V is TRBV7-2, with D hard to call. The germline gives CDR1 SGHTA, CDR2 FQGNSA. This CDR3 has 16 amino acids. V was pared by 1 base and J by 4 bases, with 16 bases between. The CDR3 here is CASSLVVMAARTEAFF. The DNA of the CDR3 is TGTGCCAGCAGCTTAGTAGTTATGGCGGCGCGCACTGAAGCTTTCTTT. Full variable domain (rest looked up from reference TRBV7-2 and TRBJ1-1): GAGVSQSPSNKVTEKGKDVELRCDPISGHTALYWYRQSLGQGLEFLIYFQGNSAPDKSGLPSDRFSAERTGGSVSTLTIQRTQQEDSAVYLCASSLVVMAARTEAFFGQGTRLTVV.

V and J are TRBV19 and TRBJ2-2; maybe TRBD2 (5 bases). This CDR3 comprises 16 residues. Per germline, CDR1 LNHDA and CDR2 SQIVND (reference sequence). Deletions cut 0 bases from V and 0 bases from J, with 8 bases between. CDR3 nucleotide sequence: TGTGCCAGTAGTATAGACGGTAGCGCGAACACCGGGGAGCTGTTTTTT. It yields the protein CASSIDGSANTGELFF.

The genes are TRBV28 and TRBJ1-5; TRBD1 aligns across 7 bases. Germline loops: CDR1 MDHEN, CDR2 SYDVKM. Trimming cost V 6 bases and J 7 bases; bases outside gene matches: 15. CDR3 size: 16 residues. The CDR3 nucleotides are TGTGCCAGCAGGGCCTCCGCACAGGGGTGGAAACAGCCCCAGCATTTT. It codes for CASRASAQGWKQPQHF. Together with reference TRBV28 and TRBJ1-5, the CDR3 gives the full variable domain: DVKVTQSSRYLVKRTGEKVFLECVQDMDHENMFWYRQDPGLGLRLIYFSYDVKMKEKGDIPEGYSVSREKKERFSLILESASTNQTSMYLCASRASAQGWKQPQHFGDGTRLSIL.

The chain uses TRBV7-3 and TRBJ2-1, with 9 bases aligning to TRBD1. The V gene end was trimmed by 4 bases and the J gene end by 2 bases; junction bases not matched to a gene: 3. The CDR3 is made up of 15 amino acids. CDR1 SGHTA and CDR2 FQGTGA come from the germline V gene. Here the CDR3 reads CASSYRGQAYNEQFF. The CDR3 DNA reads as TGTGCCAGCAGCTACAGGGGGCAAGCCTACAATGAGCAGTTCTTC. The full variable domain, its missing parts supplied by reference TRBV7-3 and TRBJ2-1, is GAGVSQTPSNKVTEKGKYVELRCDPISGHTALYWYRQSLGQGPEFLIYFQGTGAADDSGLPNDRFFAVRPEGSVSTLKIQRTERGDSAVYLCASSYRGQAYNEQFFGPGTRLTVL.

The count of this clone is one. V usage is TRBV4-1 and J usage is TRBJ2-3, with D unclear. V lost 3 bases to trimming and J lost 4 bases, with 23 bases between them. The CDR3 is 18 residues long. Germline V gives CDR1 MGHRA, CDR2 YSYEKL. The CDR3 region has the DNA TGCGCCAGCAGCCAGGATCTCCTAGGCCCGGCGTCCCCAGATACGCAGTATTTT. Translating it yields CASSQDLLGPASPDTQYF.

The V call is TRBV28, the J call TRBJ1-3; 9 nucleotides match TRBD1. With V trimmed by 7 bases and J by 2 bases, 9 bases remained unmatched. This CDR3 comprises 16 residues. Germline CDR1 MDHEN, CDR2 SYDVKM. CDR3 sequence reads: CASNSGGTGTGNTIYF. CDR3 in DNA: TGTGCCAGCAATTCGGGCGGGACAGGGACTGGAAACACCATATATTTT.

The chain couples TRBV28 to TRBJ1-5; TRBD1 agrees at 10 bases. The germline CDR1 and CDR2 sequences are MDHEN and SYDVKM. J gave up 6 bases and V 7 bases, and 6 bases lay outside the gene matches. This CDR3 has 14 residues. As DNA, the CDR3 is TGTGCCAGCAAGGCGGGACAGGGGTTTCAGCCCCAGCATTTT. Residues: CASKAGQGFQPQHF.

V is TRBV6-5 and J is TRBJ1-1; D gene unclear. This CDR3 has 13 amino acids. Germline values: CDR1 MNHEY, CDR2 SVGAGI. Trimming removed 6 bases at V and 11 bases at J, with 19 bases between. CDR3 in amino acids: CASSPQSGPAAFF. The CDR3 nucleotides read TGTGCCAGCAGCCCGCAATCTGGGCCGGCGGCTTTCTTT.

The chain is built from TRBV2 and TRBJ1-2; 10 bases are a match to TRBD1. In germline, CDR1 is SNHLY, CDR2 FYNNEI. This CDR3 is built from 16 residues. J was trimmed by 3 bases and V by 2 bases; bases with no gene match: 6. The CDR3 loop is CASSEPGQGLDYGYTF. The CDR3, as DNA: TGTGCCAGCAGTGAACCGGGACAGGGGTTGGACTATGGCTACACCTTC.

This clone was picked up one time. The CDR3 DNA reads as TGTGCCAGTAAACCCGACAGGGCTCCGTCTCGAGCTTTCTTT. Encoded protein: CASKPDRAPSRAFF. The rearrangement uses TRBV19 and TRBJ1-1; 7 nucleotides line up with TRBD1. The CDR3 extends over 14 amino acids. The V segment lost 7 bases and the J segment 10 bases; nucleotides outside the gene matches: 15. The germline V gene encodes CDR1 LNHDA and CDR2 SQIVND (reference sequence).

This clone was recorded once. The rearrangement joins TRBV30 to TRBJ1-2; 7 nucleotides agree with TRBD1. The germline V gene encodes CDR1 GTSNPN and CDR2 SVGIG (reference sequence). J was trimmed by 1 base and V by 4 bases; bases with no gene match: 6. CDR3 length: 14 amino acids. The CDR3 region has the DNA TGTGCCTGGACCCCAGGGGGTAGTAACTATGGCTACACCTTC. Amino acids: CAWTPGGSNYGYTF.

The chain is built from TRBV25-1 and TRBJ1-5; a possible D gene is TRBD1 (6 bases). V lost 8 bases and J 2 bases, leaving 13 bases between the germline ends. Germline CDR1 is MGHDK and CDR2 is SYGVNS. The CDR3 consists of 14 residues. For the CDR3, the DNA is TGTGCCAGCTCAGGGGTTGGCGGCAATCAGCCCCAGCATTTT. This codes for CASSGVGGNQPQHF.

V and J are TRBV7-6 and TRBJ1-1; D perhaps matches TRBD1 (6 bases). V was shortened by 4 bases and J by 6 bases, with 21 bases between the two germline ends. From germline, CDR1 is SGHVS and CDR2 FNYEAQ. The CDR3 consists of 16 residues. CDR3 protein: CASSSRWGRKGAEAFF. The CDR3 region has the DNA TGTGCCAGCAGCTCAAGATGGGGGCGTAAGGGCGCTGAAGCTTTCTTT.

CDR3 bases: TGTGCCAGCAATCCCGGGGAAACCTACAATGAGCAGTTCTTC. Its protein is CASNPGETYNEQFF. This chain links TRBV2 with TRBJ2-1, with D tentatively TRBD2 (5 bases). Germline V gene sequence: CDR1 SNHLY, CDR2 FYNNEI. CDR3 length: 14 residues. Trimming cost V 7 bases and J 2 bases, with 12 bases left between them.

J is TRBJ1-2 and V is TRBV18; TRBD1 is a possible D gene (5 bases). V was pared by 0 bases and J by 0 bases, with 17 bases between. This CDR3 spans 18 amino acids. CDR1 and CDR2 (germline): KGHSH, LQKENI. The CDR3 here is CASSPPSRGQVSNYGYTF. The DNA of the CDR3 is TGTGCCAGCTCACCACCGAGTAGGGGCCAGGTTTCTAACTATGGCTACACCTTC.

The gene calls are TRBV24-1 and TRBJ2-5, with TRBD2 identical over 9 bases. The CDR3 is 15 amino acids. Germline V gene sequence: CDR1 KGHDR, CDR2 SFDVKD. J gave up 5 bases and V 2 bases, and 5 bases lay outside the gene matches. The CDR3 spells CATSDSGSGRETQYF. Written as DNA, the CDR3 is TGTGCCACCAGTGATTCGGGCAGCGGGAGGGAGACCCAGTACTTC.

This sequence joins TRBV19 and TRBJ1-6; D gene uncertain. The CDR3 has 14 residues. The germline CDR1 and CDR2 sequences are LNHDA and SQIVND (reference sequence). V was trimmed by 8 bases and J by 8 bases, leaving 16 bases between them. CDR3 residues: CASRKEGQDSPLHF. In DNA, the CDR3 is TGTGCCAGTCGCAAGGAGGGCCAGGATTCACCCCTCCACTTT. Supplemented by reference TRBV19 and TRBJ1-6, the full variable domain reads DGGITQSPKYLFRKEGQNVTLSCEQNLNHDAMYWYRQDPGQGLRLIYYSQIVNDFQKGDIAEGYSVSREKKESFPLTVTSAQKNPTAFYLCASRKEGQDSPLHFGNGTRLTVT.

The chain carries TRBV11-2 and TRBJ2-2; 9 bases are a match to TRBD2. There are 16 residues in the CDR3. After removal of 5 bases from V and 2 bases from J, the junction contained 6 bases not matched to a gene. Germline CDR1 and CDR2: SGHAT and FQNNGV. CDR3 amino acids: CASSRAGTSNTGELFF. The CDR3 bases are TGTGCCAGCAGCCGAGCGGGGACTAGCAACACCGGGGAGCTGTTTTTT. The full variable domain, completed using reference TRBV11-2 and TRBJ2-2, is EAGVAQSPRYKIIEKRQSVAFWCNPISGHATLYWYQQILGQGPKLLIQFQNNGVVDDSQLPKDRFSAERLKGVDSTLKIQPAKLEDSAVYLCASSRAGTSNTGELFFGEGSRLTVL.

The rearrangement uses TRBV14 and TRBJ1-2, with D uncertain. CDR1 is SGHDN and CDR2 is FVKESK in the germline V gene. CDR3 length equals 13 residues. Trimming stripped 0 bases from V and 8 bases from J, with 10 bases between. The CDR3 loop is CASSQDRSTGYTF. The CDR3 DNA follows: TGTGCCAGCAGCCAAGATCGGTCAACCGGCTACACCTTC.

V and J are TRBV19 and TRBJ1-2; possible D gene TRBD1, 6 bases. Germline loops: CDR1 LNHDA, CDR2 SQIVND (reference sequence). V dropped 7 bases and J dropped 4 bases, with 16 bases sitting between them. CDR3 length equals 14 residues. The CDR3 nucleotides read TGTGCCAGTAATCACAGGGTTCGCGGCTATGGCTACACCTTC. Its protein is CASNHRVRGYGYTF.

This rearrangement joins TRBV7-3 to TRBJ2-3, with 7 bases matching TRBD2. The V gene's germline CDR1 is SGHTA and CDR2 FQGTGA. V lost 0 bases, J lost 5 bases, and 14 bases stayed unmatched. The CDR3 sequence is 18 residues long. This chain's CDR3 is CASSLTGYRAGRIDTQYF. As DNA, the CDR3 is TGTGCCAGCAGCTTAACGGGGTACCGAGCGGGAAGAATAGATACGCAGTATTTT.